Sequencing of this T cell receptor (beta chain) was carried out in a study of identical twins. One entry per CDR3 protein, called by TCRdb with MiXCR from the 5' RACE reads. The sample yields some 500,000 distinct CDR3 sequences, more than 9% seen once. This clonotype was detected a few times. The CDR3 totals 17 residues. Per germline, CDR1 MNHEY and CDR2 SVGAGI. V was cut by 0 bases and J by 6 bases, with 20 bases left in between. These data were also reused for a study on yellow fever vaccine responses in identical twins.

V gene TRBV6-5 combines with J gene TRBJ2-5; D unclear. This receptor was taken from a woman aged 18-35 years in good health. What was sequenced was PBMCs. The CDR3 here is CASSYSKVDALWKTQYF. In DNA form, the CDR3 reads TGTGCCAGCAGTTACTCGAAGGTAGACGCCTTATGGAAGACCCAGTACTTC.